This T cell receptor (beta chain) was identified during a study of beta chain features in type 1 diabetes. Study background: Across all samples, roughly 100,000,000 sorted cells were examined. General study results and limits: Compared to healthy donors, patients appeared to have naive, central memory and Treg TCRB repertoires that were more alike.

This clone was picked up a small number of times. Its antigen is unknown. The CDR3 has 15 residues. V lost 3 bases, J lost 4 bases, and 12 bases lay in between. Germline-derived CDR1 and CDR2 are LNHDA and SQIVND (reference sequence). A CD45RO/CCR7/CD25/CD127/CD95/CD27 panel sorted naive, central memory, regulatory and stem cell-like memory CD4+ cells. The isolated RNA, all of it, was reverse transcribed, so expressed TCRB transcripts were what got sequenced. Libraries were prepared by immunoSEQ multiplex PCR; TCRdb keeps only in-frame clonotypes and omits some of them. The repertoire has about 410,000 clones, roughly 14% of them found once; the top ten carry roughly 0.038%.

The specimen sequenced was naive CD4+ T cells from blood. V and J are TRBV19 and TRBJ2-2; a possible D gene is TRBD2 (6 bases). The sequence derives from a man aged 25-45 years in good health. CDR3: CASSIRLATTGELFF. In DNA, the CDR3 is TGTGCCAGTAGTATCCGGCTAGCGACCACCGGGGAGCTGTTTTTT.